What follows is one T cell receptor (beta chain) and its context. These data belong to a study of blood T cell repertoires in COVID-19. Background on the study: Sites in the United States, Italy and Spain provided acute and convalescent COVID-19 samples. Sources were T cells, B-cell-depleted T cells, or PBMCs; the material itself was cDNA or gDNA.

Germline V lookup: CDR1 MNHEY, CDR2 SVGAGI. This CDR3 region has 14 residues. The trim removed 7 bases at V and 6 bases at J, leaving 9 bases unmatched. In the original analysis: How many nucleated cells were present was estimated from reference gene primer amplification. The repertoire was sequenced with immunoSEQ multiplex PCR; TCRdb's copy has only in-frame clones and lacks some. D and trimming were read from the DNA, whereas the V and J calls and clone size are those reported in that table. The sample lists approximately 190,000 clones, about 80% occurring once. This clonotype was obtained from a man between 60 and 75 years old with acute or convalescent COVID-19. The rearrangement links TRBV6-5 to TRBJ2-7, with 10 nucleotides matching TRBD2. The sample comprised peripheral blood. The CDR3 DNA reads TGTGCCAGCACCAAACTAGCGGGGCAAGGCGAGCAGTACTTC. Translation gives CASTKLAGQGEQYF.